Shown below are 22 T cell receptor beta chains from a single sample sequenced in a study of shared clonotypes between healthy human individuals. Here immunoSEQ multiplex PCR was the method, and the copy in TCRdb shows in-frame clones only, minus some. In the table there are some 2,000,000 clones, around 95% of which are singletons. Source material: naive CD4+ T cells sorted from blood. Subset: CD45RA+ positively selected. The origin of the receptors is a man aged 18 to 29 in good health.

The CDR3 DNA reads as TGTGCCTGGAAGGGGAGACAGGTCACCCAGAGGACTGAAGCTTTCTTT. Its protein product is CAWKGRQVTQRTEAFF. The chain uses TRBV30 and TRBJ1-1, with D perhaps TRBD1 (6 bases). Germline V gene sequence: CDR1 GTSNPN, CDR2 SVGIG (reference sequence). The CDR3 is 16 amino acids. Trimming removed 4 bases from V and 5 bases from J, with 23 bases in between.

Details on this clone: This same CDR3 is encoded by further DNA sequences in the sample. The genes are TRBV7-8 and TRBJ1-4, with TRBD1 as a possible D gene (6 bases). The germline gives CDR1 SGHVS, CDR2 FQNEAQ. CDR3 length: 14 amino acids. With 5 bases removed from V and 5 bases from J, the gap between germline ends came to 12 bases. CDR3 region: CASSLMGQNEKLFF. The CDR3 nucleotides are TGTGCCAGCAGCCTTATGGGACAAAATGAAAAACTGTTTTTT.

The V and J genes are TRBV21-1 and TRBJ2-4; TRBD2 reflects the table's D call only, with no check against the DNA. TRBV21-1 has pseudogene status. There are 18 residues in the CDR3. The CDR3 DNA reads TGTGCCAGCAGGTTCGGGACTAGCGGAGCTTTAGCCAAAAACATTCAGTACTTC. Protein product: CASRFGTSGALAKNIQYF.

V is TRBV9 and J is TRBJ2-1; TRBD2 aligns across 10 bases. There are 17 residues in the CDR3. The trim removed 0 bases at V and 4 bases at J, leaving 7 bases unmatched. Germline CDR1 and CDR2: SGDLS and YYNGEE. CDR3 coding DNA: TGTGCCAGCAGCGTAGCACTAGCGGGGCCCAAATACAATGAGCAGTTCTTC. Its protein product is CASSVALAGPKYNEQFF.

V is TRBV2 and J is TRBJ2-7, with TRBD1 matching 10 bases. V trimming: 10 bases; J trimming: 5 bases; junction bases outside the gene matches: 8. CDR1 and CDR2 (germline): SNHLY, FYNNEI. The CDR3 covers 13 residues. The CDR3, as DNA: TGTGCCAACTCCCGGGACAGGGGCGACGAGCAGTACTTC. Its protein product is CANSRDRGDEQYF.

V gene TRBV2 combines with J gene TRBJ2-7; the D call may be TRBD1 or TRBD2 (5 bases each). Germline V gene lookup returns CDR1 SNHLY and CDR2 FYNNEI. V was shortened by 5 bases and J by 0 bases, with 8 bases between the two germline ends. The CDR3 covers 13 residues. The CDR3 here is CASSKGTSYEQYF. The CDR3 coding sequence is TGTGCCAGCAGTAAGGGGACCTCCTACGAGCAGTACTTC.

The chain recombines TRBV5-4 with TRBJ2-2; D remains ambiguous. The V and J ends lost 4 bases and 6 bases respectively, with 13 bases between them. The germline CDR1 and CDR2 sequences are SGHNT and YYREEE (reference sequence). The CDR3 runs to 14 residues. The CDR3 region is CASSRSIPAGELFF. CDR3 nucleotides: TGTGCCAGCAGCCGTAGCATTCCCGCCGGGGAGCTGTTTTTT.

The chain links TRBV10-3 to TRBJ2-7, with D maybe TRBD2 (6 bases). The CDR3 spans 15 residues. V was clipped by 4 bases and J by 5 bases, with 18 bases between them. CDR1 ENHRY and CDR2 SYGVKD come from the germline V gene. CDR3 protein: CAISGGRRGVDEQYF. DNA of the CDR3: TGTGCCATCAGTGGGGGGAGGAGGGGCGTCGACGAGCAGTACTTC.

The chain uses TRBV6-5 and TRBJ2-3, with D possibly TRBD1 on 5 matching bases. The V gene lost 5 bases and the J gene lost 8 bases, with 14 bases spanning the gap. The CDR3 runs 13 residues. Germline values: CDR1 MNHEY, CDR2 SVGAGI. CDR3 DNA sequence: TGTGCCAGCAGTGATACTCAGGGTATTACGCAGTATTTT. Translated, it gives CASSDTQGITQYF.

The CDR3 DNA reads as TGTGCCACCAGCAGTCCCGGGACAAGCTACTACGAGCAGTACTTC. Residues: CATSSPGTSYYEQYF. This sequence joins TRBV15 and TRBJ2-7; D is possibly TRBD1 (6 bases). V was trimmed by 3 bases and J by 3 bases, leaving 15 bases between them. Germline V gene sequence: CDR1 LNHNV, CDR2 YYDKDF (reference sequence). The length of the CDR3 is 15 residues.

The chain combines TRBV29-1 with TRBJ2-2; no clear D. V was shortened by 3 bases and J by 6 bases, with 8 bases between the two germline ends. Looked up from germline, CDR1 is SQVTM and CDR2 is ANQGSEA. The CDR3 has 12 residues. The CDR3 is CSVDLAAGELFF. The CDR3 bases are TGCAGCGTTGATTTGGCGGCCGGGGAGCTGTTTTTT.

The rearrangement uses TRBV28 and TRBJ2-1; D may be TRBD1 (6 bases). Germline V gene sequence: CDR1 MDHEN, CDR2 SYDVKM. V lost 4 bases, J lost 10 bases, and 14 bases lay in between. This CDR3 has 13 amino acids. As DNA, the CDR3 is TGTGCCAGCAGTTCCCTCCAGGGGTGGGAGCAGTTCTTC. Residues: CASSSLQGWEQFF.

V gene TRBV6-4 combines with J gene TRBJ2-3, with D possibly matching TRBD2 (5 bases). The CDR3 is 15 residues long. Germline CDR1 is MRHNA and CDR2 is SNTAGT. The ends were cut back, 4 bases at V and 2 bases at J, with 13 bases in the middle. CDR3 in amino acids: CASSADEGITDTQYF. The CDR3 nucleotides are TGTGCCAGCAGTGCCGATGAGGGTATCACAGATACGCAGTATTTT.

V usage is TRBV18 and J usage is TRBJ2-1; unclear D gene. The CDR3 consists of 14 residues. Trimming cost V 3 bases and J 2 bases, with 8 bases left between them. Per the germline V gene, CDR1 is KGHSH and CDR2 is LQKENI. CDR3 residues: CASSPATTYNEQFF. CDR3 coding DNA: TGTGCCAGCTCACCTGCCACCACCTACAATGAGCAGTTCTTC.

This rearrangement joins TRBV18 to TRBJ2-5; TRBD2 is a possible D gene (7 bases). The CDR3 covers 15 residues. Germline V gene sequence: CDR1 KGHSH, CDR2 LQKENI. V lost 1 base and J 0 bases, leaving 9 bases between the germline ends. The CDR3 coding sequence is TGTGCCAGCTCACCACGGGGGGGGCACCAAGAGACCCAGTACTTC. Translated: CASSPRGGHQETQYF.

The gene calls are TRBV12-5 and TRBJ1-5, with D perhaps matching TRBD1 (6 bases). The germline V and J ends were trimmed by 0 bases and 0 bases, with 15 bases remaining between them. Germline CDR1 is LGHNT and CDR2 is FRNRAP. CDR3 length: 18 residues. The CDR3 sequence: CASGLVRTGNYSNQPQHF. DNA of the CDR3: TGTGCTAGTGGTTTGGTTCGCACAGGGAACTATAGCAATCAGCCCCAGCATTTT.

This chain joins TRBV27 and TRBJ2-5, with 10 bases matching TRBD2. Trimming cost V 6 bases and J 1 base; bases outside gene matches: 2. The length of the CDR3 is 14 residues. Germline CDR1 MNHEY, CDR2 SMNVEV (reference sequence). This CDR3 is CASRLAGLQETQYF. The CDR3 DNA sequence: TGTGCCAGCAGACTAGCGGGACTCCAAGAGACCCAGTACTTC.

The chain links TRBV10-3 to TRBJ2-2; 8 nucleotides match TRBD2. Germline values: CDR1 ENHRY, CDR2 SYGVKD. Germline trimming cut 10 bases from V and 3 bases from J; bases unmatched to any gene: 10. The CDR3 extends over 15 amino acids. CDR3 coding DNA: TGTGCCACAGGGATGAGCGGGGGAGACACCGGGGAGCTGTTTTTT. Translating it yields CATGMSGGDTGELFF.

The V gene is TRBV27, the J gene TRBJ1-5, with D perhaps TRBD1 (5 bases). V shed 5 bases and J shed 1 base, with 12 bases lying between them. The germline V gene has CDR1 MNHEY and CDR2 SMNVEV (reference sequence). The CDR3 sequence is 15 residues long. CDR3 nucleotide sequence: TGTGCCAGCAGTAAGGCAGAGGGGAGCAATCAGCCCCAGCATTTT. Residues: CASSKAEGSNQPQHF.

This chain connects TRBV29-1 to TRBJ2-7; 7 bases line up with TRBD1. This CDR3 has 13 residues. The germline V gene has CDR1 SQVTM and CDR2 ANQGSEA. After removal of 4 bases from V and 2 bases from J, the junction contained 5 bases not matched to a gene. Written as DNA, the CDR3 is TGCAGCGTTGTTCGACAGGGCACCTACGAGCAGTACTTC. This sequence encodes CSVVRQGTYEQYF.

The chain links TRBV30 to TRBJ1-3; TRBD1 agrees at 7 bases. Germline CDR1 GTSNPN, CDR2 SVGIG (reference sequence). V was pared by 5 bases and J by 2 bases, with 3 bases of the junction left unmatched. This CDR3 has 13 residues. The DNA for the CDR3 is TGTGCCTGGCAGACAGGGACTGGAAACACCATATATTTT. The encoded protein is CAWQTGTGNTIYF.

The rearrangement links TRBV4-1 to TRBJ1-4, with a tentative D call TRBD1 (5 bases). This CDR3 region has 15 residues. Germline CDR1 reads MGHRA; CDR2 reads YSYEKL. V dropped 1 base and J dropped 4 bases, with 10 bases sitting between them. CDR3 residues: CASSQGQPFNEKLFF. CDR3 bases: TGCGCCAGCAGCCAAGGACAGCCCTTTAATGAAAAACTGTTTTTT.